The entry below describes one T cell receptor beta chain. MiXCR, applied by TCRdb to the 5' RACE reads, yields one record per CDR3 protein. This sample has about 41,000 distinct CDR3 sequences, with roughly 27% found just once. Trimming shortened V by 2 bases and J by 1 base, and 17 bases separated the two germline ends. The CDR3 has 17 amino acids. Germline V gene lookup returns CDR1 MNHEY and CDR2 SVGEGT. The sequenced sample consisted of memory CD4+ T cells sorted from a lymph node. The subset denotes: memory CD4+ T cells, CD4+CD45RO+CD25-. The J gene is TRBJ2-5, the V gene TRBV6-2 or TRBV6-3, with D possibly matching TRBD1 (6 bases). The TCR sequence derives from a female donor with breast cancer. The CDR3: CASSYLLTGPLQETQYF. The CDR3, as DNA: TGTGCCAGCAGTTACCTTCTGACAGGACCCCTCCAAGAGACCCAGTACTTC.